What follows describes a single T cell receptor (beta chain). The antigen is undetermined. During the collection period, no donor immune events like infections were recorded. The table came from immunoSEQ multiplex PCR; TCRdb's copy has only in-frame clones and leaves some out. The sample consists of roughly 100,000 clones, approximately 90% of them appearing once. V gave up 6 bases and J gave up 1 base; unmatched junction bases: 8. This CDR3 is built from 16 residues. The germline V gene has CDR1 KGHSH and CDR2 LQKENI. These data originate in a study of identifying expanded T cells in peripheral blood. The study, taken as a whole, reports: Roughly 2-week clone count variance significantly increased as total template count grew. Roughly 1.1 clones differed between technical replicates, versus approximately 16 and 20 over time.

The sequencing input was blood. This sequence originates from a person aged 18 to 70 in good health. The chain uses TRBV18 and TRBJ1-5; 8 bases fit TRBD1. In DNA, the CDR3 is TGTGCCAGCTCCTCGAGTCAGGGGGCGAGCAATCAGCCCCAGCATTTT. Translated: CASSSSQGASNQPQHF.